This T cell receptor beta chain was profiled in a study of PD-L1 blockade in urothelial cancer. About the research overall: Bladder-origin urothelial cancer in males described about 85% of the 29 patients. Specimens of blood held a median count of about 150,000 T cells.

Documented time point: peripheral blood 6 weeks after treatment start. Patient disease was locally advanced or metastatic urothelial carcinoma. Some clones are missing from TCRdb's copy, which holds only in-frame ones; the method was immunoSEQ multiplex PCR. The sample holds some 40,000 clones, around 90% seen once. CDR3 length equals 14 residues. V dropped 1 base and J dropped 8 bases, with 12 bases sitting between them. Per the germline V gene, CDR1 is SEHNR and CDR2 is FQNEAQ (reference sequence). The V call is TRBV7-9, the J call TRBJ2-1; D is unresolved. The material sequenced was PBMCs, taken around atezolizumab (anti-PD-L1) treatment. The receptor's source is a man in his sixties or seventies with urothelial cancer. CDR3: CASSLGSSSHEQFF. The DNA of the CDR3 is TGTGCCAGCAGCTTAGGTAGTAGCAGCCATGAGCAGTTCTTC.